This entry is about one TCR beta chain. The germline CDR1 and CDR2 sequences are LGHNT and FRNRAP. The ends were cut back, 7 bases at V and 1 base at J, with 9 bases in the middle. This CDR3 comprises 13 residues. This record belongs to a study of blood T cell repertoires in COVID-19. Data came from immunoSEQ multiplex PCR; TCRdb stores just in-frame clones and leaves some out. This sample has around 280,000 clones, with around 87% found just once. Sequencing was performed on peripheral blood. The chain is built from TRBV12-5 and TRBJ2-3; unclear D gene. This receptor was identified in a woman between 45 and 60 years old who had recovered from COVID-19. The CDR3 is CASAQSGTDTQYF. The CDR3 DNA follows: TGTGCTAGTGCCCAGTCTGGCACAGATACGCAGTATTTT.